The sample holds many counts of the clone carrying this TCR beta chain. 400 to 550 ng RNA was reverse transcribed with alpha and beta constant-region primers. Separate chain-specific third strand synthesis with multiplexing indices produced the alpha and beta libraries. TCRdb reprocessed the 5' RACE reads via MiXCR and lists one record per CDR3 protein. Of roughly 4,000 distinct CDR3 sequences in the sample, 8.3% are singletons; the top ten hold 40% to 50%. The CDR3 is made up of 15 amino acids. CDR1 is SEHNR, CDR2 FQNEAQ, per germline (reference sequence). V lost 5 bases and J lost 4, with 14 bases in between. This sample stems from a study of HIV-infected patients and healthy controls. Study in general: A modest, significant CD4 rise occurred in about 85% of the 16 patients after three months of therapy. CD8 counts did not change consistently during early therapy; the CD4:CD8 ratio climbed slightly.

Antiretroviral therapy had run roughly three months, about 14 weeks, before follow-up blood collection. Whole blood was used without fractionation, so all unsorted peripheral T cells were included. This chain links TRBV7-9 with TRBJ2-2; D gene unclear. The source material was blood, sampled during antiretroviral therapy. The receptor was isolated from an adult with HIV infection. DNA for the CDR3: TGTGCCAGCAGCCCTAGTGGGGTTTTCACCGGGGAGCTGTTTTTT. Translated, it gives CASSPSGVFTGELFF.